A selection of T cell receptor beta chains follows, all from one sample in a study of metastatic and nonmetastatic thyroid tumors. TCRdb used MiXCR to call clones anew from the PCR reads. Of approximately 70,000 clones in the sample, about 3.8% were seen once. Material for sequencing was blood. The receptors were sampled from a female donor with papillary thyroid cancer or a benign thyroid nodule (not recorded which). Some clones in this sample may be carry-over from other donors' samples. CDR3s include the opening cysteine and the closing phenylalanine or tryptophan. A D gene is named only where the DNA matches it firmly. Clone size is shown for a subset of rows, as once, few, many or a class of expanded clone.

>TRBV5-1|TRBD1|.|TRBJ2-7
CASSPGTGITGEQYF
TGCGCCAGCAGTCCCGGGACAGGGATAACTGGCGAGCAGTACTTC
>TRBV27|TRBD1|many|TRBJ2-3
CASLFGGTGGRDTQYF
TGTGCCAGCCTCTTTGGAGGGACAGGGGGTCGAGATACGCAGTATTTT
>TRBV3-1|TRBD2|many|TRBJ2-7
CASSQDAGVSEQYF
TGTGCCAGCAGCCAAGACGCGGGAGTATCCGAGCAGTACTTC
>TRBV20-1|TRBD2|many|TRBJ2-1
CSAAHMGLGFNEQFF
TGCAGTGCTGCCCACATGGGACTAGGGTTTAATGAGCAGTTCTTC
>TRBV5-1|TRBD1|many|TRBJ1-2
CASSLEGQGFGYTF
TGCGCCAGCAGCTTGGAGGGACAGGGGTTTGGCTACACCTTC
>TRBV10-3|TRBD1|many|TRBJ1-2
CARRMEQGSYTF
TGTGCCAGGAGGATGGAACAGGGGAGCTACACCTTC
>TRBV27|.|many|TRBJ2-6
CASSPSWAGANVLTF
TGTGCCAGCAGCCCTAGTTGGGCTGGGGCCAACGTCCTGACTTTC
>TRBV6-1|TRBD2|many|TRBJ2-1
CASSSNPRTSGSLQFF
TGTGCCAGCAGCTCGAACCCACGGACTAGCGGGAGTTTGCAGTTCTTC
>TRBV12-3/TRBV12-4|TRBD1|many|TRBJ1-2
CASSLADRANGYTF
TGTGCCAGCAGTTTAGCTGACAGGGCAAATGGCTACACCTTC
>TRBV20-1|.|many|TRBJ2-7
CSASRQGTYEQYF
TGCAGTGCTAGTCGCCAGGGTACCTACGAGCAGTACTTC
>TRBV29-1|.|many|TRBJ1-2
CVAQSGRGYGYTF
TGCGTCGCCCAATCAGGAAGGGGCTATGGCTACACCTTC
>TRBV10-3|TRBD2|many|TRBJ2-5
CASSGREGRETQYF
TGTGCCAGCTCTGGGCGGGAGGGCCGAGAGACCCAGTACTTC
>TRBV7-9|TRBD1|many|TRBJ1-5
CASSLGTGDGQPQHF
TGTGCCAGCAGCTTGGGGACAGGGGACGGTCAGCCCCAGCATTTT
>TRBV14|TRBD2|few|TRBJ2-3
CASRPTSGVDTQYF
TGTGCCAGCAGGCCTACTAGCGGGGTGGATACGCAGTATTTT
>TRBV3-1|.|many|TRBJ1-4
CASSPRMGAEEKLFF
TGTGCCAGCAGCCCCCGTATGGGGGCCGAAGAAAAACTGTTTTTT
>TRBV19|.|many|TRBJ1-1
CASSIQGENTEAFF
TGTGCCAGTAGTATCCAGGGTGAAAACACTGAAGCTTTCTTT
>TRBV30|.|many|TRBJ2-1
CAWSRAITSYNEQFF
TGTGCCTGGAGTAGGGCCATCACTTCCTACAATGAGCAGTTCTTC
>TRBV12-3/TRBV12-4|TRBD1|few|TRBJ1-3
CASSLAGQGSGNTIYF
TGTGCCAGCAGTTTAGCTGGACAGGGTAGTGGAAACACCATATATTTT
>TRBV19|TRBD1|many|TRBJ1-5
CASSIEVGGANQPQHF
TGTGCCAGTAGTATAGAGGTAGGGGGCGCGAATCAGCCCCAGCATTTT
>TRBV10-2|TRBD2|many|TRBJ2-3
CASGREGQTDTQYF
TGCGCCAGCGGGCGGGAGGGCCAGACAGATACGCAGTATTTT
>TRBV20-1|TRBD2|few|TRBJ2-7
CSAREELAGDLSYEQYF
TGCAGTGCTAGAGAGGAGCTAGCGGGGGACCTCTCCTACGAGCAGTACTTC
>TRBV5-6|.|many|TRBJ2-2
CASSLVGTGELFF
TGTGCCAGCAGCTTGGTGGGTACCGGGGAGCTGTTTTTT
>TRBV2|.|many|TRBJ2-7
CATSANARQISYEQYF
TGTGCCACCTCGGCTAACGCGAGACAAATCTCCTACGAGCAGTACTTC
>TRBV20-1|.|many|TRBJ2-1
CSASPPDSSYNEQFF
TGCAGTGCTAGCCCACCGGACAGCTCCTACAATGAGCAGTTCTTC
>TRBV5-1|TRBD2|many|TRBJ2-2
CASSLGQAGSGGELFF
TGCGCCAGCAGCCTCGGCCAAGCGGGATCAGGGGGGGAGCTGTTTTTT
>TRBV6-1|TRBD1|many|TRBJ1-2
CASTDRVVGGYTF
TGTGCCAGTACCGACAGGGTAGTTGGGGGCTACACCTTC
>TRBV19|.|many|TRBJ1-3
CASSTTGISRSGNTIYF
TGTGCCAGTAGTACGACAGGAATCTCCCGCTCTGGAAACACCATATATTTT
>TRBV24-1|.|few|TRBJ2-2
CATSDHLGWGSGELFF
TGTGCCACCAGTGATCATCTGGGTTGGGGGTCCGGTGAGCTGTTTTTC
>TRBV19|.|many|TRBJ1-2
CASTATGANYGYTF
TGTGCCAGTACCGCTACAGGAGCTAACTATGGCTACACCTTC
>TRBV5-4|.|many|TRBJ2-7
CASSLAQGSEQYF
TGTGCCAGCAGCTTGGCCCAGGGGTCCGAGCAGTACTTC
>TRBV6-1|.|few|TRBJ1-6
CASSEFGGHAGSPLHF
TGTGCCAGCAGTGAATTTGGGGGCCACGCGGGGTCACCCCTCCACTTT
>TRBV7-9|.|many|TRBJ2-5
CASSRKGTDQETQYF
TGTGCCAGCAGCCGCAAAGGGACCGACCAAGAGACCCAGTACTTC
>TRBV5-1|.|many|TRBJ2-2
CASSLQWGSTGELFF
TGCGCCAGCAGCTTGCAGTGGGGGTCAACCGGGGAGCTGTTTTTT
>TRBV3-1|TRBD1|many|TRBJ1-6
CASSLDRVSPLHF
TGTGCCAGCAGCCTGGACAGGGTTTCACCCCTCCACTTT
>TRBV7-3|.|.|TRBJ2-3
CASSLSRAGDTQYF
TGTGCCAGCAGCTTAAGTAGGGCAGGAGATACGCAGTATTTT
>TRBV19|TRBD2|many|TRBJ2-4
CASRGLGENIQYF
TGTGCCAGTAGAGGACTAGGGGAAAACATTCAGTACTTC
>TRBV29-1|TRBD1|.|TRBJ2-4
CSARQGAAKNIQYF
TGCAGCGCGAGACAGGGGGCAGCCAAAAACATTCAGTACTTC
>TRBV6-1|TRBD1|.|TRBJ1-5
CATRDRENQHQHF
TGTGCCACGCGGGACAGGGAAAATCAGCACCAACATTTT
>TRBV2|.|many|TRBJ2-1
CASRKNTRSRVKSSYNEQFF
TGTGCCAGCAGAAAAAATACTAGGAGCAGGGTAAAATCCTCCTACAATGAGCAGTTCTTC
>TRBV6-1|.|few|TRBJ1-5
CASSEGGEITQPQHF
TGTGCCAGCAGTGAAGGGGGGGAGATTACTCAGCCCCAGCATTTT
>TRBV7-8|.|many|TRBJ2-4
CASSLDWGNIQYF
TGTGCCAGCAGCTTAGATTGGGGGAACATTCAGTACTTC
>TRBV30|TRBD1|once|TRBJ1-1
CAWSLGQVESEAFF
TGTGCCTGGAGTCTGGGACAGGTAGAATCTGAAGCTTTCTTT
>TRBV6-2/TRBV6-3|.|.|TRBJ1-3
CASRAGGTSGNTIYF
TGTGCCAGCCGAGCGGGGGGAACTTCTGGAAACACCATATATTTT
>TRBV3-1|TRBD1|many|TRBJ1-6
CASSREPGTAYNSPLHF
TGTGCCAGCAGCCGAGAACCTGGGACAGCTTATAATTCACCCCTCCACTTT
>TRBV12-5|TRBD1|.|TRBJ2-7
CASAVTGSSYEQYF
TGTGCTAGTGCGGTGACAGGGAGCTCCTACGAGCAGTACTTC
>TRBV20-1|.|many|TRBJ2-2
CSVRDNTGELFF
TGCAGTGTTAGGGACAACACCGGGGAGCTGTTTTTT
>TRBV12-3/TRBV12-4|.|many|TRBJ2-5
CASSLGRGRPQETQYF
TGTGCCAGCAGCTTAGGAAGGGGACGACCCCAAGAGACCCAGTACTTC